This TCR beta chain was retrieved from a study of T-cell reconstitution after alpha-beta-depleted transplantation in children. With 8 bases removed from V and 7 bases from J, the gap between germline ends came to 18 bases. This CDR3 comprises 14 residues. The library targeted TCRbeta and was prepared with unique molecular identifiers. TCRdb ran MiXCR on the PCR reads and lists one entry per CDR3 protein. The table records roughly 400,000 distinct CDR3 sequences, roughly 22% of them present only once. The V call is TRBV12-3 or TRBV12-4, the J call TRBJ2-1; D not resolved. The receptor was derived from a human donor who donated a stem cell graft to a child with acute myeloid leukemia. The sample consisted of PBMCs from the stem cell graft donor, taken from the stem cell graft. CDR3 sequence reads: CASGLISPGNEQFF. For the CDR3, the DNA is TGTGCCAGCGGGCTAATATCCCCCGGGAATGAGCAGTTCTTC.